This T cell receptor (beta chain) appears in the sequencing data of a study of CXCR3-negative and CXCR3-positive naive CD8 T cells. Naivety in CD8+ T cells corresponded to a CD45RO-CCR7+CD27+CD95- phenotype. cDNA libraries for TRB were generated by 5' RACE incorporating UMI labels. For each CDR3 protein, TCRdb gives one entry from its re-call of the 5' RACE reads, without DNA. This sample contains 50,000 to 75,000 distinct CDR3 sequences. The material sequenced was naive CXCR3- CD8+ T cells from blood. Subset noted: CD45RO-CCR7+CD27+CD95- naive CD8+ T cells lacking CXCR3 (TNR3-). The origin of this receptor is a human donor in good health. Some clones in this sample may be carry-over from other donors' samples.

CDR3 in amino acids: CASRGPAYEQYF. The chain has TRBV7-8 and TRBJ2-7; TCRdb proposes TRBD1, but this gene call is untestable without DNA. The CDR3 has 12 amino acids. Germline V lookup: CDR1 SGHVS, CDR2 FQNEAQ.